Sequencing of this TCR beta chain was carried out in a study of tumour-infiltrating T cells in Burkitt lymphoma. Overall study: Productive clonality predicted overall and progression-free survival.

The data were produced by immunoSEQ multiplex PCR, yet TCRdb's version contains in-frame clones alone and is incomplete. Of 13,000 or so clones listed, 65% to 90% were seen once; the top ten hold 1.3% to 1.5%. Germline CDR1 reads SGHAT; CDR2 reads FQNNGV. V was shortened by 1 base and J by 0 bases, with 8 bases between the two germline ends. The CDR3 totals 15 residues. The chain employs TRBV11-2 and TRBJ2-3, with D tentatively TRBD1 (6 bases). Material: tumor tissue. The sequence was collected from a human donor with diffuse large B-cell lymphoma. This CDR3 is CASSLGGGSTDTQYF. CDR3 bases: TGTGCCAGCAGCTTAGGAGGGGGAAGCACAGATACGCAGTATTTT.